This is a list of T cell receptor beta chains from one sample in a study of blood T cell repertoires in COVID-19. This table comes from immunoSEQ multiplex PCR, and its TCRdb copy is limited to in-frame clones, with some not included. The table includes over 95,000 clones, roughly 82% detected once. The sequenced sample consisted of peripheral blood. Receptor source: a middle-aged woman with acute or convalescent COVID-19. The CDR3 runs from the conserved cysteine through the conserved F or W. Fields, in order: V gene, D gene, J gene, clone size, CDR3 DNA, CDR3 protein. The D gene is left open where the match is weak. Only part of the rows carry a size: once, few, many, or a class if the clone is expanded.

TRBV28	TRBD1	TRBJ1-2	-	TGTGCCAGCAAATATCCGGGACAGGGAAGACGCTACACCTTC	CASKYPGQGRRYTF
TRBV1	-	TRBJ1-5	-	TGCACCAGCAGCCCCGACAGGGACGGCAATCAGCCCCAGCATTTT	CTSSPDRDGNQPQHF
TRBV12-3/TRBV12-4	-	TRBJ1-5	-	TGTGCCAGCAGCAGGGGTAATCAGCCCCAGCATTTT	CASSRGNQPQHF
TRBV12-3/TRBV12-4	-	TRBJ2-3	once	TGTGCCAGCAGTTTAGGCGGTGATACGCAGTATTTT	CASSLGGDTQYF
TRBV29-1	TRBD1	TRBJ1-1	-	TGCAGCGTTGCCAGGGGGGACACTGAAGCTTTCTTT	CSVARGDTEAFF
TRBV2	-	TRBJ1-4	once	TGTGCCAGCAGTGGGACAGCTAATGAAAAACTGTTTTTT	CASSGTANEKLFF
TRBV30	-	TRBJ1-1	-	TGTGCCTGGAGTTCAGGGTGGGACACTGAAGCTTTCTTT	CAWSSGWDTEAFF
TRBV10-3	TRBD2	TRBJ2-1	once	TGTGCCATCAGAGAGTGGGAGCGGGGGAGCTCCTACAATGAGCAGTTCTTC	CAIREWERGSSYNEQFF
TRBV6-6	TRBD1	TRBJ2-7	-	TGTGCCAGCAGTTACTCGGGACAGGGCTACGAGCAGTACTTC	CASSYSGQGYEQYF
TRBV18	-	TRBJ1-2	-	TGTGCCAGCTCACTTGCAGGGGACCACTATGGCTACACCTTC	CASSLAGDHYGYTF
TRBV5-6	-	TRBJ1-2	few	TGTGCCAGCAGCTTTCGGATCAGGGATGGCTACACCTTC	CASSFRIRDGYTF
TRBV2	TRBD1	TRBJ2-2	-	TGTGCCAGCAGACAGGGGGCGAGCACCGGGGAGCTGTTTTTT	CASRQGASTGELFF
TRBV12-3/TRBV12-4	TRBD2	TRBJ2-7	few	TGTGCCAGCAGTTTACGGGAGGCGTACGAGCAGTACTTC	CASSLREAYEQYF
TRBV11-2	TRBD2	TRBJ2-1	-	TGTGCCAGCAGCTTAAGGACTAGCGGGAGTTACAATGAGCAGTTCTTC	CASSLRTSGSYNEQFF
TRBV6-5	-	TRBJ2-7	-	TGTGCCACCTTACAGGGAAGGCCCTACGAGCAGTACTTC	CATLQGRPYEQYF
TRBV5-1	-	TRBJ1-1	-	TGCGCCAGCAGCTTGGCGGGGGGCGCGAGATCCACTGAAGCTTTCTTT	CASSLAGGARSTEAFF
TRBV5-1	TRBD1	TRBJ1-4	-	TGCGCCAGCAGTGGACAGGGCGGTGAAAAACTGTTTTTT	CASSGQGGEKLFF
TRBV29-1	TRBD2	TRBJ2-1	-	TGCAGCGTGACTAGCGGGGGGCCATACAATGAGCAGTTCTTC	CSVTSGGPYNEQFF
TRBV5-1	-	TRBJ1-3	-	TGCGCCAGCAGCTCGGGCGGGCTCGGAAACACCATATATTTT	CASSSGGLGNTIYF
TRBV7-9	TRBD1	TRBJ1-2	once	TGTGCCAGCAGCTTATTCCCACGACGGACAGGGACGGGCTATGGCTACACCTTC	CASSLFPRRTGTGYGYTF
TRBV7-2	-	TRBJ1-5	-	TGTGCCAGCAGCTTATGGGGGGGCAATAGCAATCAGCCCCAGCATTTT	CASSLWGGNSNQPQHF
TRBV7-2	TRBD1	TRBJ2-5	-	TGTGCCAGCAGCTCCAACAGGGGGAGGGAGACCCAGTACTTC	CASSSNRGRETQYF
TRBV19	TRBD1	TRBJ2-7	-	TGTGCCAGTAGTCCGGGACAGGGTTCTGGCGAGCAGTACTTC	CASSPGQGSGEQYF
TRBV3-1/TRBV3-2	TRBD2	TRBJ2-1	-	TGTGCCAGCAGCCGGATGGTGGGGGGGGGAACTTACAATGAGCAGTTCTTC	CASSRMVGGGTYNEQFF
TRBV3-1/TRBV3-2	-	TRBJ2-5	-	TGTGCCAGCAGTGGGAGGTACCAAGAGACCCAGTACTTC	CASSGRYQETQYF
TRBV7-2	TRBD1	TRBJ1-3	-	TGTGCCAGCAGCCGGGACAGGGACTCTGGAAACACCATATATTTT	CASSRDRDSGNTIYF
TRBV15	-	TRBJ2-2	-	TGTGCCACCAGCAGAGATCACTCTGCCGCGGGGAACACCGGGGAGCTGTTTTTT	CATSRDHSAAGNTGELFF
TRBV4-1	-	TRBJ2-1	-	TGCGCCAGCAGCCAATTATCGAGGGTACCCTACAATGAGCAGTTCTTC	CASSQLSRVPYNEQFF
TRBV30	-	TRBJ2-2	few	TGTGCCTGGAGTGTATACGGGGAGCTGTTTTTT	CAWSVYGELFF
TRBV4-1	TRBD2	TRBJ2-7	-	TGCGCCAGCAGCCAAGATCGGACTAGCTCCTACGAGCAGTACTTC	CASSQDRTSSYEQYF
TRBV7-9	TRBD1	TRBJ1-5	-	TGTGCCAGCAGCCCGGGGACAGGGGATCAGCCCCAGCATTTT	CASSPGTGDQPQHF
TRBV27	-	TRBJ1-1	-	TGTGCCAGCGGGCACCCGGGGACTGAAGCTTTCTTT	CASGHPGTEAFF
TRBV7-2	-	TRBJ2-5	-	TGTGCCAGCAGCTATTTGGGACAACCTACTAACTTC	CASSYLGQPTNF
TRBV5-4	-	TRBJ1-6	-	TGTGCCAGCAGAAACCCAAACGCGGGGTCACCCCTCCACTTT	CASRNPNAGSPLHF
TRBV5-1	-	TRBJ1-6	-	TGCGCCAGCAGCTTGGGAGAGATTTATAATTCACCCCTCCACTTT	CASSLGEIYNSPLHF
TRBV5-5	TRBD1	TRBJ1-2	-	TGTGCCAGCAGCTTAGGAACAGGGGGAGGGTATGGCTACACCTTC	CASSLGTGGGYGYTF
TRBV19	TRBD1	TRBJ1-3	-	TGTGCCAGTAGTTCGAGACAGGGGACACGAAACACCATATATTTT	CASSSRQGTRNTIYF
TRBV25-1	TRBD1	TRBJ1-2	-	TGTGCCAGCAGTGAGTCCCGGACAGGGGGATATGGCTACACCTTC	CASSESRTGGYGYTF
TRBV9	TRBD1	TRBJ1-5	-	TGTGCCAGCAGCGCGGGGGACAGGGACGGCAATCAGCCCCAGCATTTT	CASSAGDRDGNQPQHF
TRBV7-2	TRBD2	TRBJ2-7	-	TGTGCCACCGCGGGGGATTTAACCTACGAGCAGTACTTC	CATAGDLTYEQYF
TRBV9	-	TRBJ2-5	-	TGTGCCAGCAGCGTTATGTACCGTCCGGGGGAGACCCAGTACTTC	CASSVMYRPGETQYF
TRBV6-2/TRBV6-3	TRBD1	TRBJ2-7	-	TGTGCCAGCAGTCGTACAGGGGGCTACTACGAGCAGTACTTC	CASSRTGGYYEQYF
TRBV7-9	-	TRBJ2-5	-	TGTGCCAGCAGCTTTACTGCCGGGGAAAAGACCCAGTACTTC	CASSFTAGEKTQYF
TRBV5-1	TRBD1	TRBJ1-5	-	TGCGCCAGCAGCCCAGACAGGGGCGATCAGCCCCAGCATTTT	CASSPDRGDQPQHF
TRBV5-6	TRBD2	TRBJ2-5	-	TGTGCCAGCAGCTCGCGCGGGGGTAAAGAGACCCAGTACTTC	CASSSRGGKETQYF
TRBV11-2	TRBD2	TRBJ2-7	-	TGTGCCAGCAGCTTAGATGCCGGGACTAGCGTCCACGAGCAGTACTTC	CASSLDAGTSVHEQYF
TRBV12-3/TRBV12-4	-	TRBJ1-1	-	TGTGCCAGCAGTTTGAGGGGGTCTGAAGCTTTCTTT	CASSLRGSEAFF
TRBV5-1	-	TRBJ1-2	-	TGCGCCAGCAACCTTGGGCAGATGAACTATGGCTACACCTTC	CASNLGQMNYGYTF
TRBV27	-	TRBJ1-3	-	TGTGCCAGTTCGGAAGTAGGGGCTGGAAACACCATATATTTT	CASSEVGAGNTIYF
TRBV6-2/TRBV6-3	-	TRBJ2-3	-	TGTGCCAGCAGTTTTCGTCCCGTGTCAACTAGGGTCACAGATACGCAGTATTTT	CASSFRPVSTRVTDTQYF
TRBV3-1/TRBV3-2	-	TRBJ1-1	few	TGTGCCAGCAGCCAAGCCCCAGGGGCCACTGAAGCTTTCTTT	CASSQAPGATEAFF
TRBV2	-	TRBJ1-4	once	TGTGCCAGCAGTGAACAAGGACAGCCAACAACTAATGAAAAACTGTTTTTT	CASSEQGQPTTNEKLFF
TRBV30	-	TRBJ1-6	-	TGTGCCTGGAAAAACACAGGCCTCAGAAATTCACCCCTCCACTTT	CAWKNTGLRNSPLHF
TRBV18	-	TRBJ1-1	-	TGTGCCAGCTCACCAAGGGAGGGGGTCGATCCGAACACTGAAGCTTTCTTT	CASSPREGVDPNTEAFF
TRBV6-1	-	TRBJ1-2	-	TGTGCCAGCAGTGAAGTGTCGGGAGGCTACACCTTC	CASSEVSGGYTF